This T cell receptor (beta chain) was identified in a study of blood T cell repertoires in COVID-19. Remarks on this clone: The sample carries other DNA sequences with the same CDR3.

The CDR3 totals 13 residues. Germline-derived CDR1 and CDR2 are SGHRS and YFSETQ. The V and J ends lost 4 bases and 2 bases respectively, with 9 bases between them. The data were produced by immunoSEQ multiplex PCR, yet TCRdb's version contains in-frame clones alone and is incomplete. The sample lists around 110,000 clones, around 83% seen once, with around 4.2% in the top ten. Sequenced sample: PBMCs or T cells enriched from blood (not recorded which). The source is a young woman who had recovered from COVID-19. The chain carries TRBV5-1 and TRBJ1-1; no firm D call. The CDR3 sequence: CASSTTSNTEAFF. CDR3 DNA sequence: TGCGCCAGCAGCACCACTTCCAACACTGAAGCTTTCTTT.